This TCR beta chain was recovered during a study of shared T cell receptors in the human thymus. V shed 1 base and J 9 bases; nucleotides not matched to a gene: 6. CDR3 length equals 14 residues. Germline values: CDR1 SGHAT, CDR2 FQNNGV. Using immunoSEQ multiplex PCR, the repertoire was profiled, and TCRdb retains in-frame clones only, with some absent. Here the sample spans about 380,000 clones, 85% to 95% being singletons. The specimen sequenced was thymocytes. This clonotype was obtained from a human donor. The chain recombines TRBV11-2 with TRBJ2-1, with 7 nucleotides matching TRBD1. Written as DNA, the CDR3 is TGTGCCAGCAGCTTAGGGAAGGGGGCATGTGAGCAGTTCTTC. This gives the protein CASSLGKGACEQFF. Based on the CDR3 plus reference TRBV11-2 and TRBJ2-1, the full variable domain is EAGVAQSPRYKIIEKRQSVAFWCNPISGHATLYWYQQILGQGPKLLIQFQNNGVVDDSQLPKDRFSAERLKGVDSTLKIQPAKLEDSAVYLCASSLGKGACEQFFGPGTRLTVL.